Below, one TCR beta chain is given with its context. The data were taken from a study of Ad26.COV2.S vaccination and SARS-CoV-2 variants. The table came from immunoSEQ multiplex PCR; TCRdb's copy has only in-frame clones and leaves some out. Of about 680,000 clones in the sample, around 92% were seen once. Treatment defined: about 20 received Ad26.COV2.S at low or high dose, single or two shots; 5 received placebo; per-sample allocation not given. Sample collection was performed on day 63 after the first vaccine or placebo injection. The CDR3 loop spans 14 amino acids. CDR1 MDHEN and CDR2 SYDVKM come from the germline V gene. The germline V and J ends were trimmed by 6 bases and 1 base, with 9 bases remaining between them.

The receptor's source is a person between 18 and 60 years old who received the Ad26.COV2.S COVID-19 vaccine or a placebo. The rearrangement uses TRBV28 and TRBJ2-2, with a possible D match to TRBD1 (5 bases). The sequenced sample was peripheral blood, obtained in a trial of Ad26.COV2.S vaccine versus placebo. CDR3 in DNA: TGTGCCAGCAGAACTCAGGGGAACACCGGGGAGCTGTTTTTT. Amino acid sequence: CASRTQGNTGELFF.